The 2 T cell receptor beta chains below were found in one sample sequenced in a study of blood T cell repertoires in COVID-19. The repertoire was sequenced with immunoSEQ multiplex PCR; TCRdb's copy has only in-frame clones and lacks some. Found here are around 140,000 clones, approximately 79% of them singletons; the top ten hold roughly 2.2%. Sequenced input: PBMCs or T cells enriched from blood (not recorded which). The receptor source for this set is a man aged 40-55 years with acute COVID-19.

The count of this clone is one. In DNA, the CDR3 is TGTGCCAGCAGTTATGGATCCAGGATCCAAGAGACCCAGTACTTC. Amino acid sequence: CASSYGSRIQETQYF. The chain joins TRBV6-5 to TRBJ2-5; D is unresolved. This CDR3 is 15 amino acids long. Trimming stripped 3 bases from V and 1 base from J, with 12 bases between. The germline gives CDR1 MNHEY, CDR2 SVGAGI.

This chain links TRBV7-6 with TRBJ1-2; D possibly corresponds to TRBD1 (5 bases). V lost 5 bases, J lost 6 bases, and 13 bases lay in between. The CDR3 loop spans 13 amino acids. Germline V CDR1 and CDR2: SGHVS, FNYEAQ. Written as DNA, the CDR3 is TGTGCCAGCAGCCCAGGCTCGACAGATGGCTACACCTTC. Its protein product is CASSPGSTDGYTF.